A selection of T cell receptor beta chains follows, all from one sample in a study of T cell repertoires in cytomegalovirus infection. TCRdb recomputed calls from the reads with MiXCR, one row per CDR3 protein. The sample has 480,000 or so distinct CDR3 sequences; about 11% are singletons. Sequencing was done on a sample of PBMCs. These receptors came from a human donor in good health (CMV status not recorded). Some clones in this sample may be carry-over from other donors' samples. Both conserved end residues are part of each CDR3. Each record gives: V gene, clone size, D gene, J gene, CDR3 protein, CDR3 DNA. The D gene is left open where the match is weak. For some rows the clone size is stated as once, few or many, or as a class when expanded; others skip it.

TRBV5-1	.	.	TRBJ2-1	CASSLVQGTSSYNEQFF	TGCGCCAGCAGCTTGGTTCAAGGTACCAGCTCCTACAATGAGCAGTTCTTC
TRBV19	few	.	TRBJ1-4	CASSTTIATNEKLFF	TGTGCCAGTAGTACCACCATCGCAACTAATGAAAAACTGTTTTTT
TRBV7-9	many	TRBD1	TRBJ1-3	CASRGQHSGNTIYF	TGTGCCAGCAGGGGACAGCACTCTGGAAACACCATATATTTT
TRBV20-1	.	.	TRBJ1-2	CSAGRGYTF	TGCAGTGCAGGGAGAGGCTACACCTTC
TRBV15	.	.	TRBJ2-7	CATSRGTESYEQYF	TGTGCCACCAGCAGAGGGACAGAGTCCTACGAGCAGTACTTC
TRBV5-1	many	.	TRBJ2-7	CASSFGGGTYEQYF	TGCGCCAGCAGCTTCGGAGGCGGTACCTACGAGCAGTACTTC
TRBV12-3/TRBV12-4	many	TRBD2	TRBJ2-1	CASSLTSGRFYNEQFF	TGTGCCAGCAGTTTGACTAGCGGGAGATTCTACAATGAGCAGTTCTTC
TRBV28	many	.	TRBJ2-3	CASTLTGRQKDTQYF	TGTGCCAGCACCTTGACGGGGAGACAGAAAGATACGCAGTATTTT
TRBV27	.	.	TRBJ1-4	CASSTILGLTNEKLFF	TGTGCCAGCAGCACTATCTTAGGGTTAACTAATGAAAAACTGTTTTTT
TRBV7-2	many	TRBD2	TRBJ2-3	CASSLGTSRDTQYF	TGTGCCAGCAGCCTTGGGACTAGCAGAGATACGCAGTATTTT
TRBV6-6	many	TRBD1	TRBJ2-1	CASSPGTGAWNEQFF	TGTGCCAGCAGTCCCGGGACAGGGGCTTGGAATGAGCAGTTCTTC
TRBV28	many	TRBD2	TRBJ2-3	CASSLLAGGLPQYF	TGTGCCAGCAGTTTACTAGCGGGAGGCCTACCGCAGTATTTT
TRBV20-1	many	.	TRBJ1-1	CSARAVVAFF	TGCAGTGCTAGGGCCGTCGTGGCTTTCTTT
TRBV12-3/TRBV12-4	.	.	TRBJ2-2	CASSPPGEGLAGELFF	TGTGCCAGCAGTCCTCCCGGGGAAGGATTGGCCGGGGAGCTGTTTTTT
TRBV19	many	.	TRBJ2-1	CASTLAPRLNEQFF	TGTGCCAGTACCCTAGCCCCAAGGTTGAATGAGCAGTTCTTC
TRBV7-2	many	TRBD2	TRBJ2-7	CASSQIAGGMDEQYF	TGTGCCAGCAGTCAGATAGCGGGAGGGATGGACGAGCAGTACTTC
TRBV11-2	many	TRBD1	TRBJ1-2	CASSPRQGGYGYTF	TGTGCCAGCAGCCCCCGACAGGGCGGCTATGGCTACACCTTC
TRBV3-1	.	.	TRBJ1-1	CASSHRAAEAFF	TGTGCCAGCAGCCATAGGGCGGCCGAAGCTTTCTTT
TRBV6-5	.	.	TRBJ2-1	CASSFSGVHNEQFF	TGTGCCAGCAGCTTCTCCGGGGTCCACAATGAGCAGTTCTTC
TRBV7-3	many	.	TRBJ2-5	CASSQGEAGQETQYF	TGTGCCAGCAGCCAAGGGGAGGCAGGGCAAGAGACCCAGTACTTC
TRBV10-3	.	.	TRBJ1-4	CAIRDTGRGKLFF	TGTGCCATCAGGGACACCGGCCGAGGAAAACTGTTTTTT
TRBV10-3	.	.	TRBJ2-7	CAISGAEFYEQYF	TGTGCCATCAGTGGAGCGGAATTCTACGAGCAGTACTTC
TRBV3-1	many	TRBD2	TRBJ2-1	CASSLTSGSAREQFF	TGTGCCAGCAGCCTTACTAGCGGGAGTGCTCGGGAGCAGTTCTTC
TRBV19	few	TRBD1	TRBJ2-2	CASRTGQNTGELFF	TGTGCCAGCCGGACAGGGCAAAACACCGGGGAGCTGTTTTTT
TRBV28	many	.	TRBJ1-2	CASTPRNYGYTF	TGTGCCAGCACCCCAAGGAACTATGGCTACACCTTC
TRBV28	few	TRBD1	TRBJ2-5	CASSFGAGGQETQYF	TGTGCCAGCAGTTTTGGGGCAGGGGGCCAAGAGACCCAGTACTTC
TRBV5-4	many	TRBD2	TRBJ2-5	CASSLGLAEGQETQYF	TGTGCCAGCAGCTTGGGACTAGCGGAGGGCCAAGAGACCCAGTACTTC
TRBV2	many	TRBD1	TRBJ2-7	CASSERTGASYEQYF	TGTGCCAGCAGTGAAAGGACAGGGGCCTCCTACGAGCAGTACTTC
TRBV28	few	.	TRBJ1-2	CASRGGLGGYTF	TGTGCCAGCAGGGGGGGGCTCGGTGGCTACACCTTC
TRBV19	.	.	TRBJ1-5	CASSPAGRPQHF	TGTGCCAGTAGTCCCGCGGGCCGTCCCCAGCATTTT
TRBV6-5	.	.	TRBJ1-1	CASRGGRGGTEAFF	TGTGCCAGCAGGGGAGGCCGTGGGGGTACTGAAGCTTTCTTT
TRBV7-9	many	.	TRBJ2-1	CASSLEWTGLAGSSYNEQFF	TGTGCCAGCAGCTTAGAATGGACAGGGCTAGCGGGAAGCTCCTACAATGAGCAGTTCTTC
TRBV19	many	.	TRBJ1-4	CASSSFVQLFF	TGTGCCAGTAGTTCCTTCGTCCAACTGTTTTTT
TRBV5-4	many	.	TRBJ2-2	CASSLVGQAQLFF	TGTGCCAGCAGCTTGGTAGGGCAGGCTCAGCTGTTTTTT
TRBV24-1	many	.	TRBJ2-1	CATSDLGGGSSYNEQFF	TGTGCCACCAGTGACCTTGGCGGCGGCAGCTCCTACAATGAGCAGTTCTTC
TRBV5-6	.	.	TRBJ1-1	CASSPDLGPNTEAFF	TGTGCCAGCAGCCCGGACTTGGGACCGAACACTGAAGCTTTCTTT
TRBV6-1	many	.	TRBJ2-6	CASSERSGANVLTF	TGTGCCAGCAGTGAACGCTCTGGGGCCAACGTCCTGACTTTC
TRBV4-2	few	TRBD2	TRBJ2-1	CASSPAVETSGRGEQFF	TGTGCCAGCAGCCCGGCGGTGGAGACTAGCGGGAGAGGAGAGCAGTTCTTC
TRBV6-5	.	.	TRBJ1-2	CASSAQRDSRYGYTF	TGTGCCAGCAGTGCCCAACGTGACAGCCGCTATGGCTACACCTTC
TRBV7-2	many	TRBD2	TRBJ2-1	CASSSYNSGGTYNEQFF	TGTGCCAGCAGCTCCTATAATAGCGGGGGAACTTACAATGAGCAGTTCTTC
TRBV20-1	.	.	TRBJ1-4	CSARDGGATNEKLFF	TGCAGTGCTAGAGATGGGGGAGCAACTAATGAAAAACTGTTTTTT
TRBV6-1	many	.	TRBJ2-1	CASRSEGRSYNEQFF	TGTGCCAGCAGGTCGGAGGGTAGGTCCTACAATGAGCAGTTCTTC
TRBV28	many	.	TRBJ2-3	CASSWTTDTQYF	TGTGCCAGCAGTTGGACCACAGATACGCAGTATTTT
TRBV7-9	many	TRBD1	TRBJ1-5	CASSLGGQGDNQPQHF	TGTGCCAGCAGCTTAGGCGGCCAGGGGGACAATCAGCCCCAGCATTTT
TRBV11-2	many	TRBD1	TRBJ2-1	CASSPTGATYNEQFF	TGTGCCAGCAGCCCCACAGGGGCTACCTACAATGAGCAGTTCTTC
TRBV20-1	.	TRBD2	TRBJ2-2	CSARDRLWGGTGELFF	TGCAGTGCTAGAGATCGTCTTTGGGGGGGGACCGGGGAGCTGTTTTTT
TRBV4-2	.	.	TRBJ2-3	CASSREVWTDTQYF	TGTGCCAGCAGCCGCGAAGTTTGGACAGATACGCAGTATTTT
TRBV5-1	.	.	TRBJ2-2	CASSLDWVRNTGELFF	TGCGCCAGCAGCTTGGATTGGGTCAGGAACACCGGGGAGCTGTTTTTT
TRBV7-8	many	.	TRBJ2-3	CASSLALAEGTDTQYF	TGTGCCAGCAGCTTGGCCTTAGCGGAAGGCACAGATACGCAGTATTTT
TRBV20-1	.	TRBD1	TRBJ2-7	CSARPDRVTYEQYF	TGCAGTGCTAGACCGGACAGGGTAACCTACGAGCAGTACTTC
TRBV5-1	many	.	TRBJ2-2	CASRPEDTGELFF	TGCGCCAGCAGGCCAGAGGACACCGGGGAGCTGTTTTTT
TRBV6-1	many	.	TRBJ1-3	CASSETGTGNTIYF	TGTGCCAGCAGTGAAACAGGGACCGGAAACACCATATATTTT